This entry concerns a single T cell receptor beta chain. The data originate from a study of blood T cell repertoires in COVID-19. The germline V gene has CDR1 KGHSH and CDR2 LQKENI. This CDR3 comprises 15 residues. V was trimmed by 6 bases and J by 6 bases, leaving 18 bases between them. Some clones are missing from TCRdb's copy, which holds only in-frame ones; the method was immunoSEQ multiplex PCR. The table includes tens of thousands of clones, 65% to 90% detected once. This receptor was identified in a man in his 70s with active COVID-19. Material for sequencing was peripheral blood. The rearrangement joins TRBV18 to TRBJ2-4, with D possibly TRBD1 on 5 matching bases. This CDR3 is CASSHNQGSANIQYF. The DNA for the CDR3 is TGTGCCAGCTCTCATAATCAGGGATCCGCAAACATTCAGTACTTC.